This TCR beta chain was identified during a study of blood T cell repertoires in COVID-19. Whole-study context: Samples of COVID-19 (acute and convalescent) were obtained from the United States, Italy and Spain. Sample material is recorded as cDNA or gDNA derived from T cells, B-cell-depleted T cells, or PBMCs.

In the original analysis: Cell counts per sample came from amplifying reference gene primers. The method was immunoSEQ multiplex PCR; TCRdb's version includes in-frame clones alone and lacks a portion of them. V and J calls plus clone size are reproduced from that table; the DNA served to infer D and trimming. This repertoire shows 150,000 or so clones, 74% found once; its top ten account for less than 3%. The germline V gene encodes CDR1 SGHTA and CDR2 FQGNSA. The CDR3 length is 14 residues. V gave up 8 bases and J gave up 4 bases; unmatched junction bases: 8. The TCR originated in a woman aged 80 or over with acute or convalescent COVID-19. The sequenced material came from peripheral blood. This sequence joins TRBV7-2 and TRBJ2-1, with 7 bases identical to TRBD2. The CDR3 bases are TGTGCCAGCCTGCCAGCGGGGCAATACAATGAGCAGTTCTTC. This gives the protein CASLPAGQYNEQFF. The entire variable domain, with the rest obtained from reference TRBV7-2 and TRBJ2-1, is as follows: GAGVSQSPSNKVTEKGKDVELRCDPISGHTALYWYRQSLGQGLEFLIYFQGNSAPDKSGLPSDRFSAERTGGSVSTLTIQRTQQEDSAVYLCASLPAGQYNEQFFGPGTRLTVL.